The 5 T cell receptor beta chains presented below share a single source sample, sequenced in a study of shared clonotypes between healthy human individuals. Assay used: immunoSEQ multiplex PCR; TCRdb lists only in-frame clones, some missing. The table shows 1,400,000 or so clones, with approximately 98.5% occurring only once. Sequences were obtained from naive CD4+ T cells sorted from blood. The subset denotes: CD45RA+ positively selected. The receptor source for this set is a young man in good health.

CDR3 sequence reads: CASSAGRENEQFF. DNA of the CDR3: TGTGCCAGCAGCGCGGGAAGGGAGAATGAGCAGTTCTTC. This chain uses TRBV7-9 with TRBJ2-1, with TRBD2 as a possible D gene (6 bases). In germline, CDR1 is SEHNR, CDR2 FQNEAQ (reference sequence). CDR3 length: 13 residues. Deletions cut 5 bases from V and 7 bases from J, with 12 bases between. The full variable domain, in which reference TRBV7-9 and TRBJ2-1 provide the parts outside the CDR3, is DTGVSQNPRHKITKRGQNVTFRCDPISEHNRLYWYRQTLGQGPEFLTYFQNEAQLEKSRLLSDRFSAERPKGSFSTLEIQRTEQGDSAMYLCASSAGRENEQFFGPGTRLTVL.

The rearrangement joins TRBV5-6 to TRBJ1-5, with a possible D match to TRBD1 (5 bases). Trimming cost V 1 base and J 7 bases, with 15 bases left between them. This CDR3 has 15 residues. Per germline, CDR1 SGHDT and CDR2 YYEEEE. The CDR3 DNA is TGTGCCAGCAGCTTGTCTTTTGGGGCAAGGCAGCCCCAGCATTTT. Protein sequence: CASSLSFGARQPQHF. Complete variable domain (other parts from reference TRBV5-6 and TRBJ1-5): DAGVTQSPTHLIKTRGQQVTLRCSPKSGHDTVSWYQQALGQGPQFIFQYYEEEERQRGNFPDRFSGHQFPNYSSELNVNALLLGDSALYLCASSLSFGARQPQHFGDGTRLSIL.

The genes are TRBV5-4 and TRBJ1-2; possibly TRBD1 for D (6 bases). The CDR3 runs to 14 residues. Per germline, CDR1 SGHNT and CDR2 YYREEE (reference sequence). The V gene lost 4 bases and the J gene lost 3 bases, with 13 bases spanning the gap. The CDR3 region has the DNA TGTGCCAGCAGCCCTCCGCCAGGGGACTATGGCTACACCTTC. Translated, it gives CASSPPPGDYGYTF.

V is TRBV23-1 and J is TRBJ2-2, with D perhaps assigned TRBD1 or TRBD2 (6 bases each). TRBV23-1 is labeled an ORF, and its function is uncertain. Trimming pared 3 bases from V and 5 bases from J, leaving 16 bases between. The CDR3 sequence is 16 residues long. CDR3 DNA sequence: TGCGCCAGCAGTCATAATACGCAGGGGAGGACCGGGGAGCTGTTTTTT. Its translation: CASSHNTQGRTGELFF.

The gene calls are TRBV11-2 and TRBJ2-7; D is unresolved. V gave up 7 bases and J gave up 0 bases, with 19 bases separating them. In germline, CDR1 is SGHAT, CDR2 FQNNGV. The CDR3 has 16 residues. The CDR3 reads CASKSVKNGSSYEQYF. The CDR3 DNA follows: TGTGCCAGCAAGTCCGTTAAGAACGGCTCCTCCTACGAGCAGTACTTC. The whole variable domain, filled in from reference TRBV11-2 and TRBJ2-7, reads EAGVAQSPRYKIIEKRQSVAFWCNPISGHATLYWYQQILGQGPKLLIQFQNNGVVDDSQLPKDRFSAERLKGVDSTLKIQPAKLEDSAVYLCASKSVKNGSSYEQYFGPGTRLTVT.